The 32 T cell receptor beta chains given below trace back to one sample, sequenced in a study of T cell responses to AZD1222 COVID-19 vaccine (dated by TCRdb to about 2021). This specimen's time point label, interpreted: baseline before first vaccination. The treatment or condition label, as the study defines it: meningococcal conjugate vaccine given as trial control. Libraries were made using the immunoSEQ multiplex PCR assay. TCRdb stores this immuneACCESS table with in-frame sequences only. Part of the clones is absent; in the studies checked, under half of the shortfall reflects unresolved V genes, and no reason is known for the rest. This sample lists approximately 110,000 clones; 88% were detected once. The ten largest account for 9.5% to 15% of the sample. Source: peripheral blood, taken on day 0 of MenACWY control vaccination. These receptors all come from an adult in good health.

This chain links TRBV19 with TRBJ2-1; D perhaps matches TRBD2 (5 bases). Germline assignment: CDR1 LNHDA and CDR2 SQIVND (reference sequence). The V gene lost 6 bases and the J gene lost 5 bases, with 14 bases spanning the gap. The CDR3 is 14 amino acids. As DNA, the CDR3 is TGTGCCAGTAGCTTCTCAGCGGCGAACAATGAGCAGTTCTTC. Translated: CASSFSAANNEQFF.

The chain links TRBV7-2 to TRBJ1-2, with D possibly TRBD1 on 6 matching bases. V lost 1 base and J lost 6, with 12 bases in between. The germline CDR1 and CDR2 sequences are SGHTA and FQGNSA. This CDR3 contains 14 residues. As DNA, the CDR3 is TGTGCCAGCAGCTTAGAATGGTCAGGGGATGGCTACACCTTC. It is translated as CASSLEWSGDGYTF.

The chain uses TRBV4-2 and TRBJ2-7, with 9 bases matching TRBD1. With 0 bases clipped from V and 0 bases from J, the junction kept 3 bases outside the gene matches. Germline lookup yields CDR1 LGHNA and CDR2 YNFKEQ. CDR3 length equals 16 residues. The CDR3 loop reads CASSQDRQGVSYEQYF. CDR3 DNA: TGTGCCAGCAGCCAAGATCGACAGGGGGTCTCCTACGAGCAGTACTTC.

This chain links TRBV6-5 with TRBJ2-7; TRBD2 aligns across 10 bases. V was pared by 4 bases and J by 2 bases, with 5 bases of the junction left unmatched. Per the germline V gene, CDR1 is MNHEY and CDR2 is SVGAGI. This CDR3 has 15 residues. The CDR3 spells CASSSPGTSAYEQYF. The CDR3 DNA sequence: TGTGCCAGCAGTTCCCCCGGGACTAGCGCCTACGAGCAGTACTTC.

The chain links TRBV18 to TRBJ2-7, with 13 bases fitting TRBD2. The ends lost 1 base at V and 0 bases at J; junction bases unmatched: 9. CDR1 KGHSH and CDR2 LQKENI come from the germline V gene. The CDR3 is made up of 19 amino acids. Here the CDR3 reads CASSPQTSGGSSGSYEQYF. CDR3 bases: TGTGCCAGCTCACCACAGACTAGCGGGGGGTCCTCGGGCTCCTACGAGCAGTACTTC.

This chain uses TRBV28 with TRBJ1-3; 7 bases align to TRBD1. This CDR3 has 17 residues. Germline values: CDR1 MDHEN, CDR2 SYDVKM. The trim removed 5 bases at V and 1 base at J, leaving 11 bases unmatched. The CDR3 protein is CASSPGGQVVSGNTIYF. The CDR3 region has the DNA TGTGCCAGCAGTCCTGGCGGACAGGTGGTTTCTGGAAACACCATATATTTT.

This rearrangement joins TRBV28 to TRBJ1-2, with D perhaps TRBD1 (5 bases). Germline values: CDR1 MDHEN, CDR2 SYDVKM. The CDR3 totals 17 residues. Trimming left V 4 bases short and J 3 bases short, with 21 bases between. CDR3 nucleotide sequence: TGTGCCAGCAGTTACCACGGGGGAGGACCGAGAGACTATGGCTACACCTTC. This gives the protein CASSYHGGGPRDYGYTF.

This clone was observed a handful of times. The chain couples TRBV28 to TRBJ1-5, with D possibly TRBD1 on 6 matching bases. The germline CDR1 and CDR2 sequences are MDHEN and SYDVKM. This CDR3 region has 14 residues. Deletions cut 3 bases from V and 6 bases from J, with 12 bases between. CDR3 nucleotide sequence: TGTGCCAGCAGTTTGGAACAGGGAGGTCAGCCCCAGCATTTT. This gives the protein CASSLEQGGQPQHF. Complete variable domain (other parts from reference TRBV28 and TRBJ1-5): DVKVTQSSRYLVKRTGEKVFLECVQDMDHENMFWYRQDPGLGLRLIYFSYDVKMKEKGDIPEGYSVSREKKERFSLILESASTNQTSMYLCASSLEQGGQPQHFGDGTRLSIL.

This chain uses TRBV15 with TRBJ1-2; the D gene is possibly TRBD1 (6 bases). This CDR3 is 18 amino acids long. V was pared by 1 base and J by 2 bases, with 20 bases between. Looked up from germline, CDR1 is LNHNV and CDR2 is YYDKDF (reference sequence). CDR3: CATSRGASATGFNYGYTF. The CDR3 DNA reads TGTGCCACCAGCAGAGGGGCCTCTGCTACAGGGTTCAACTATGGCTACACCTTC. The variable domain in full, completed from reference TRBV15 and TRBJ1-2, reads DAMVIQNPRYQVTQFGKPVTLSCSQTLNHNVMYWYQQKSSQAPKLLFHYYDKDFNNEADTPDNFQSRRPNTSFCFLDIRSPGLGDTAMYLCATSRGASATGFNYGYTFGSGTRLTVV.

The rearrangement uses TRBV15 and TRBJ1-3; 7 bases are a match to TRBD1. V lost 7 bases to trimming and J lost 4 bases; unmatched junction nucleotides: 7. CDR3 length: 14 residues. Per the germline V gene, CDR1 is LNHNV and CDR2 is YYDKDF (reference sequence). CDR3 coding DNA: TGTGCCACCAACAACAGGGGCCTAGGAAACACCATATATTTT. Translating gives CATNNRGLGNTIYF.

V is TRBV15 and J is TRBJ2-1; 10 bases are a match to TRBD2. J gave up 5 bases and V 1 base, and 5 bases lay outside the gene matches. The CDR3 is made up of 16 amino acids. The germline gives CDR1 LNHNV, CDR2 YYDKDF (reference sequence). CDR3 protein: CATSRGPAGGDNEQFF. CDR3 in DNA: TGTGCCACCAGCAGAGGGCCAGCGGGAGGGGACAATGAGCAGTTCTTC.

Here the CDR3 reads CASSLGLAEQYF. CDR3 DNA: TGTGCCAGCAGCTTAGGGCTAGCGGAGCAGTACTTC. The chain employs TRBV11-2 and TRBJ2-7; TRBD2 is a possible D gene (6 bases). This CDR3 is 12 amino acids long. CDR1 and CDR2 from the germline V gene are SGHAT and FQNNGV. V lost 1 base, J lost 7 bases, and 8 bases lay in between.

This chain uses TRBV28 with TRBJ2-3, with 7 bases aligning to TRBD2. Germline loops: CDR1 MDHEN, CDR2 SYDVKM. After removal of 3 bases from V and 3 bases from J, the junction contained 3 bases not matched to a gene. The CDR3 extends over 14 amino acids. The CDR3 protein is CASSLVGGTDTQYF. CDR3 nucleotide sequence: TGTGCCAGCAGTTTGGTCGGGGGGACAGATACGCAGTATTTT.

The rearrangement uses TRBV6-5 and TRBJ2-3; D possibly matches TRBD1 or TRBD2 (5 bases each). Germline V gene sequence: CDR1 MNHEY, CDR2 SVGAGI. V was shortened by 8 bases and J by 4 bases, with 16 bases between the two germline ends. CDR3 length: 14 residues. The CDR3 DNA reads TGTGCCAGCGGGTCCGGGACCGTCGCAGATACGCAGTATTTT. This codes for CASGSGTVADTQYF.

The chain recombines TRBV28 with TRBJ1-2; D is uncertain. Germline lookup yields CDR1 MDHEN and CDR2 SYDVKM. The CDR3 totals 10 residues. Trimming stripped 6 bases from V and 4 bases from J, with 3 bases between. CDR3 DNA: TGTGCCAGCAGCGGCTATGGCTACACCTTC. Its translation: CASSGYGYTF.

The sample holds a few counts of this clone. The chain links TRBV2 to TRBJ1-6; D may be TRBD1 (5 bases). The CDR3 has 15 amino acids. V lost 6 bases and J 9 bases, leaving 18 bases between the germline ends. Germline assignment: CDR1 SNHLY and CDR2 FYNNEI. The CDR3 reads CASSQSRAPGSPLHF. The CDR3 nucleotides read TGTGCCAGCAGCCAGAGCAGGGCTCCGGGTTCACCCCTCCACTTT.

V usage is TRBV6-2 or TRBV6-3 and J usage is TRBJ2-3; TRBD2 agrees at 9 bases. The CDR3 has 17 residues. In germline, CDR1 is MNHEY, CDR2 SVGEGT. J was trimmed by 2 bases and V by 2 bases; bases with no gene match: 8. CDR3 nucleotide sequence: TGTGCCAGCAGTTACGGGGCTAGCGGGGTTCCCACAGATACGCAGTATTTT. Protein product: CASSYGASGVPTDTQYF.

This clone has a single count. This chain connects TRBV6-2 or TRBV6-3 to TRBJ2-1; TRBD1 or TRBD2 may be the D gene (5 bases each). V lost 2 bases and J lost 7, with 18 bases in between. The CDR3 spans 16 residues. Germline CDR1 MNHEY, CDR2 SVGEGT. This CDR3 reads CASSYGLRGSRNEQFF. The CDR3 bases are TGTGCCAGCAGTTACGGTCTCCGGGGCAGCCGAAATGAGCAGTTCTTC.

In nucleotides, the CDR3 is TGTGCCAGCAGCCCCCTGGGACAGGGGGCCAATGAAAAACTGTTTTTT. It yields the protein CASSPLGQGANEKLFF. The J gene is TRBJ1-4, the V gene TRBV7-9; 12 nucleotides match TRBD1. In germline, CDR1 is SEHNR, CDR2 FQNEAQ (reference sequence). Losses at the gene ends were 5 bases for V and 5 bases for J; bases not matched to a gene: 6. The CDR3 covers 16 residues.

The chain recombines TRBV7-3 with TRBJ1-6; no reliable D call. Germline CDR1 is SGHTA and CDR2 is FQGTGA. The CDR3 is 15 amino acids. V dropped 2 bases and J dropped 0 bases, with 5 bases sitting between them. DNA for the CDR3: TGTGCCAGCAGCTTAGGTCGCTCCTATAATTCACCCCTCCACTTT. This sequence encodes CASSLGRSYNSPLHF.

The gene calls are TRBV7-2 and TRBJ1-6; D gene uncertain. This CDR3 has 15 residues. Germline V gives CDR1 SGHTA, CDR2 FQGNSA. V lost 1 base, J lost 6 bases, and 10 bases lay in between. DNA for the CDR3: TGTGCCAGCAGCTTAGAGGCGGCGCCTAATTCACCCCTCCACTTT. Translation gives CASSLEAAPNSPLHF.

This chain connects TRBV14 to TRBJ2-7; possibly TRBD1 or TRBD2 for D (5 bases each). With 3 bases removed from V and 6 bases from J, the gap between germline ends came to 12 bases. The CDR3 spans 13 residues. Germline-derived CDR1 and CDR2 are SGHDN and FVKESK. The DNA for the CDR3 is TGTGCCAGCAGCCAGTCAGGGAGTACCGAGCAGTACTTC. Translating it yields CASSQSGSTEQYF. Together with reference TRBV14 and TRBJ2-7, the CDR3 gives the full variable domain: EAGVTQFPSHSVIEKGQTVTLRCDPISGHDNLYWYRRVMGKEIKFLLHFVKESKQDESGMPNNRFLAERTGGTYSTLKVQPAELEDSGVYFCASSQSGSTEQYFGPGTRLTVT.

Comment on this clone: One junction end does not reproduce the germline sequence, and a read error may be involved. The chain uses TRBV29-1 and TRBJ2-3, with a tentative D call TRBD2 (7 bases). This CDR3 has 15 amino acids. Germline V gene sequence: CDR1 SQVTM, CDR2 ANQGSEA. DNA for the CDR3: TGCAGCGTTAAAGAAAGGGGGGGCAGAGGAGATACGCAGTATTTT. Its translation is CSVKERGGRGDTQYF.

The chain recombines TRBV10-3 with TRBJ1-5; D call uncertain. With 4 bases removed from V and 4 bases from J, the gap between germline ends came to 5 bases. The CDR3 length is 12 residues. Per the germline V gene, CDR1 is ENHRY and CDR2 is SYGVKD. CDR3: CAISADNQPQHF. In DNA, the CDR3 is TGTGCCATCAGTGCCGATAATCAGCCCCAGCATTTT.

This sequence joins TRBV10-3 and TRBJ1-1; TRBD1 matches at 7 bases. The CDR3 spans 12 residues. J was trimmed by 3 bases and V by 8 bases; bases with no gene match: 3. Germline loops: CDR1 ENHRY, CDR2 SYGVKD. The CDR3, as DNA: TGTGCCATCGGGCAGGGGGACACTGAAGCTTTCTTT. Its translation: CAIGQGDTEAFF.

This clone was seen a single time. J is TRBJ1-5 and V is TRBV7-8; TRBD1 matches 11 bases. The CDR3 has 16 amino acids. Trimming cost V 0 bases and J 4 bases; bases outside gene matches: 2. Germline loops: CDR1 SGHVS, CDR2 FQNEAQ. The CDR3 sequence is CASSLAWDRGNQPQHF. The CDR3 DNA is TGTGCCAGCAGCTTAGCTTGGGACAGGGGGAATCAGCCCCAGCATTTT.

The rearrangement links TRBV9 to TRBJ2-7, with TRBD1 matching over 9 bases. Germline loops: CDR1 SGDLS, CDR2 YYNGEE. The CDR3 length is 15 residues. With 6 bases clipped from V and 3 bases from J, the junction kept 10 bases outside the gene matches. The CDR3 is CASTDRQGGNYEQYF. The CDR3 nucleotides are TGTGCCAGCACCGACCGACAGGGGGGAAACTACGAGCAGTACTTC. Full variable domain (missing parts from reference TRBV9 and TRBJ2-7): DSGVTQTPKHLITATGQRVTLRCSPRSGDLSVYWYQQSLDQGLQFLIQYYNGEERAKGNILERFSAQQFPDLHSELNLSSLELGDSALYFCASTDRQGGNYEQYFGPGTRLTVT.

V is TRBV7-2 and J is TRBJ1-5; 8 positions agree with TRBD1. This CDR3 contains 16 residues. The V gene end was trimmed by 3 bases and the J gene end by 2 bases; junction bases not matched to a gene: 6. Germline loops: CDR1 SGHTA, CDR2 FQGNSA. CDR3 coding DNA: TGTGCCAGCAGCTTCGCCGGACAGGGCGGCAATCAGCCCCAGCATTTT. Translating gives CASSFAGQGGNQPQHF.

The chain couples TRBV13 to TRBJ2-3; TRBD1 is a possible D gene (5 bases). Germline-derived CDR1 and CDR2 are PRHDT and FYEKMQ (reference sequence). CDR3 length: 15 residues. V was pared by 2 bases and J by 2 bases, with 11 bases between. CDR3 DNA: TGTGCCAGCAGCTTACTTTTGGGGCTCACAGATACGCAGTATTTT. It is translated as CASSLLLGLTDTQYF. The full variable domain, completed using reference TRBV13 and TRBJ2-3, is AAGVIQSPRHLIKEKRETATLKCYPIPRHDTVYWYQQGPGQDPQFLISFYEKMQSDKGSIPDRFSAQQFSDYHSELNMSSLELGDSALYFCASSLLLGLTDTQYFGPGTRLTVL.

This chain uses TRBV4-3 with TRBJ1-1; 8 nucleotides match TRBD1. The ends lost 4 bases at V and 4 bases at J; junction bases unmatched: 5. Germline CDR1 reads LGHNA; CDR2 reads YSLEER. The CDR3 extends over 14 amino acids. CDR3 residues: CASSLLDRGTEAFF. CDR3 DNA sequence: TGCGCCAGCAGCCTACTCGACAGGGGCACTGAAGCTTTCTTT.

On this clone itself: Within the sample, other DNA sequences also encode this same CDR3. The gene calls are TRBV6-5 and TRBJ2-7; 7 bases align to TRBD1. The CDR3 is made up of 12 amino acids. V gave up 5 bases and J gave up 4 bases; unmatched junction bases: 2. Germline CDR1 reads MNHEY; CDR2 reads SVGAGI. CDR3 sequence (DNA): TGTGCCAGCAGTCTACAGGGGTACGAGCAGTACTTC. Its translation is CASSLQGYEQYF.

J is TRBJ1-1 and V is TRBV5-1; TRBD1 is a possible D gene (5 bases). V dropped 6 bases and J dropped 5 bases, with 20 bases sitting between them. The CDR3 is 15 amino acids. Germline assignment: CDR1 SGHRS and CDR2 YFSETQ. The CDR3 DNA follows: TGCGCCAGCACCGCCGTCCCTGGGGGAGAAACTGAAGCTTTCTTT. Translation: CASTAVPGGETEAFF.